This T cell receptor (beta chain) came from a study of blood T cell repertoires in COVID-19 (dated by TCRdb to 2020 to 2021). In the study overall: Collaborator samples came from the United States, Italy and Spain and covered acute and convalescent phases of COVID-19. The prospective study material was composed of cDNA or gDNA derived from T cells, B-cell-depleted T cells, or PBMCs. The dataset comprised deeply sampled blood TCRbeta repertoires from subjects exposed to, actively infected with, or recovered from COVID-19. A freely available public database, intended as a resource for researchers studying the immune response to SARS-CoV-2, is where the repertoires were released. Samples were obtained from the ongoing ImmuneRACE study (first 160 participants) and from over 1,000 subjects provided by 6 global collaborators. Sample metadata almost always included a de-identified subject ID, COVID-19 status, age in years and sex. HLA class I and class II types, where available, came from metadata supplied by the sample provider rather than from assay-based typing. Results and caveats for the whole study, not just this receptor: How much clinical and demographic metadata was included differed by source and by participant, and the metadata was provided uncurated.

TCRbeta CDR3 regions were amplified from genomic DNA by means of the immunoSEQ Assay, a bias-controlled multiplex PCR. Regarding the original processing steps: Nucleated cell counts per sample were estimated from amplification of reference gene primers within the assay. To quantify the absolute abundance of each unique TCRbeta CDR3 rearrangement, sequence reads were collapsed and filtered. For each sample, productive Simpson clonality was calculated as the square root of Simpson's diversity index over productive rearrangements. TCRdb obtained this table from immuneACCESS and retained in-frame rearrangements with V and J assigned. These tables miss some clones; where compared with another copy, unresolved V genes account for less than half of the shortfall, and the remainder is unexplained. D and trimming come from the DNA, and the V and J calls and clone size come from that table. Present in this sample are 140,000 or so clones, over 75% of which were seen just once. 1.5% to 2% of the sample lies in the top ten.

CDR1 and CDR2 are drawn from the germline V gene: SGHAT, FQNNGV. The V end gives up 7 bases and the J end 0 bases, leaving 3 bases in the junction not matched to a gene. The CDR3 numbers 13 residues from cysteine through phenylalanine. This entry keeps only the CDR3 DNA: 39 bases, framed from base 1. As to this clone: It has no known antigen specificity. No quality values exist for individual bases; no much larger clone is one base distant.

Each collaborating institution followed its own protocols to collect whole blood in K2EDTA tubes. Collaborator samples were shipped for TCRbeta analysis as frozen whole blood, isolated PBMCs, or DNA extracted from either sample type. In this chain, TRBV11-2 is recombined with TRBJ2-7; TRBD2 aligns with 7 central bases. The specimen sequenced was peripheral blood. The TCR comes from a man aged 65-85 years with acute or convalescent COVID-19. Read as DNA, the sequence is TGTGCCAGCACGGGGGGACTCTCCTACGAGCAGTACTTC. It is translated as CASTGGLSYEQYF.